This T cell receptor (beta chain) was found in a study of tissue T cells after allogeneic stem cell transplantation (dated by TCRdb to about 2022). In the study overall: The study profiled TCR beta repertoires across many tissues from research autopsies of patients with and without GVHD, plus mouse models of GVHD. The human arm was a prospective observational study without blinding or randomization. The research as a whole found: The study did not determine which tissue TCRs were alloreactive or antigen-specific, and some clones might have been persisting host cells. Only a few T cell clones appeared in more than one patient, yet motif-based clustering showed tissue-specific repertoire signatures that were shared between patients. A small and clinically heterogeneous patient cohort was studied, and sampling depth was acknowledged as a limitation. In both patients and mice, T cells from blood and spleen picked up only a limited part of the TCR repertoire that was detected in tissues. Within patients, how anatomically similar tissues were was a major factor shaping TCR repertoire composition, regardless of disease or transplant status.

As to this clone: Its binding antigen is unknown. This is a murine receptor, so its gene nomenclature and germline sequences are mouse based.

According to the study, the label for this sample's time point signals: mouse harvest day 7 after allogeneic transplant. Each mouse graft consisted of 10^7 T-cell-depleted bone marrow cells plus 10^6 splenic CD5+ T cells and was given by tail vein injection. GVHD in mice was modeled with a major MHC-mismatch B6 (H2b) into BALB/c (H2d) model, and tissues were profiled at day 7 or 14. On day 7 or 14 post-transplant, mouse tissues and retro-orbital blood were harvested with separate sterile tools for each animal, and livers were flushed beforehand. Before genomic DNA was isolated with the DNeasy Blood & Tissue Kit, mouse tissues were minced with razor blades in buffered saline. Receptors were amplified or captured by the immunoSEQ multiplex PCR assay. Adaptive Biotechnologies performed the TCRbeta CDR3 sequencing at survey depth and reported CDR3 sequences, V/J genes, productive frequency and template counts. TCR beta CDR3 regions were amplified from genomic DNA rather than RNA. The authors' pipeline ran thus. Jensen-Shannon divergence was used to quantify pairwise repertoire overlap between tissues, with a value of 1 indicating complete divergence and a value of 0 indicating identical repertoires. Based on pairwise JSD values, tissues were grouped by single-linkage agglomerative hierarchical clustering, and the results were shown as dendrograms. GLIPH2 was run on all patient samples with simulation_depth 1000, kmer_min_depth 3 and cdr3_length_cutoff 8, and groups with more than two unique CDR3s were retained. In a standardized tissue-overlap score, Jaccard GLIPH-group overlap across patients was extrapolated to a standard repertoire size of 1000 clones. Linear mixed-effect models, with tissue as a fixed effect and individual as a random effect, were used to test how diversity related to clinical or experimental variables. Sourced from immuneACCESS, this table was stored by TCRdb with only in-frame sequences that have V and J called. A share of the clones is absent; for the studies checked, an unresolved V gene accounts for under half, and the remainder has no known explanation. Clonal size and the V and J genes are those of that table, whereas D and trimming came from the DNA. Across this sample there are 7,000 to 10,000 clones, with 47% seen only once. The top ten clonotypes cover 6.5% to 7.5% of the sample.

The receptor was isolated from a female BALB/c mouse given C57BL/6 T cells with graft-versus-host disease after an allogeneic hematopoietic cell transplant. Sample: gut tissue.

CDR3 DNA, as far as it was read: TGCTCCAGCAGCCAAAACAGGGGGACTGAACAGTAC. The resulting protein is CSSSQNRGTEQY. The whole CDR3 is CSSSQNRGTEQYF. This receptor chain uses TRBV23 and TRBJ2-7; the D segment call TRBD1 is taken from the table without a DNA check. The CDR3 end falls 1 residue outside the read, so it is completed with the germline J gene. In the germline V gene, CDR1 corresponds to KGHTA and CDR2 to FQNQQP. Reading from cysteine to phenylalanine, the CDR3 counts 13 amino acids. Part of the CDR3 DNA is given, 36 bases translated from base 1.